These T cell receptor beta chains were read from a single sample in a study of CD8 T cells in Susac syndrome. TCRdb re-derived calls from the immunoSEQ multiplex PCR reads in MiXCR, one entry per CDR3 protein. This sample has some 180,000 distinct CDR3 sequences, with roughly 92% found just once. Specimen: CD4+ T cells from PBMCs. The receptors were sampled from a human donor in good health. Each CDR3 is given with its conserved first and last residue.

v_gene: TRBV7-9
len: 16
CDR3aa: CASSPVTILLTDTQYF

v_gene: TRBV3-1
len: 15
CDR3aa: CASSQMSSGANVLTF

v_gene: TRBV23-1
len: 18
CDR3aa: CASSQSRSLAGGDNEQFF

v_gene: TRBV4-1
len: 16
CDR3aa: CASSQESTGLRTEAFF

v_gene: TRBV6-1
len: 16
CDR3aa: CATLARDGSSNEKLFF

v_gene: TRBV6-1
len: 16
CDR3aa: CASSPLKAGAYGELFF

v_gene: TRBV6-5
len: 15
CDR3aa: CASTPRRGQQETQYF

v_gene: TRBV4-3
len: 14
CDR3aa: CASSQGDKGQTQYF

v_gene: TRBV19
len: 13
CDR3aa: CASTLDSTDTQYF

v_gene: TRBV19
len: 12
CDR3aa: CASGAVNEKLFF

v_gene: TRBV5-1
len: 14
CDR3aa: CASRTAGNNSPLHF

v_gene: TRBV29-1
len: 14
CDR3aa: CSVVVATAATEAFF

v_gene: TRBV29-1
len: 13
CDR3aa: CSATRGISGELFF

v_gene: TRBV30
len: 16
CDR3aa: CACSWAGSSYNSPLHF

v_gene: TRBV7-6
len: 16
CDR3aa: CASSPHSGAPDTEAFF

v_gene: TRBV14
len: 17
CDR3aa: CASSQDPAGGLVDTQYF

v_gene: TRBV6-2/TRBV6-3
len: 12
CDR3aa: CASQKDSYEQYF

v_gene: TRBV2
len: 15
CDR3aa: CASNPQEARNQPQHF

v_gene: TRBV3-1
len: 12
CDR3aa: CASSPKGVEAFF

v_gene: TRBV7-2
len: 14
CDR3aa: CASSLERTGGGYTF

v_gene: TRBV5-1
len: 16
CDR3aa: CASSLGPQGLGEKLFF

v_gene: TRBV28
len: 14
CDR3aa: CASSPRGGHRTQYF